The clone carrying this T cell receptor (beta chain) was seen repeatedly, ten times or more. The CDR3 has 12 amino acids. Trimming took off 6 bases at V and 3 bases at J, with 5 bases between the two ends. Germline-derived CDR1 and CDR2 are MNHEY and SVGAGI. The source of the sample is a study of neurological immune-mediated disorders. In TCRdb, the 5' RACE reads were re-called with MiXCR into one record per CDR3 protein. This sample has approximately 30,000 distinct CDR3 sequences, with 5.5% to 6% found just once. The sample consisted of CD4+ T cells from blood. This TCR came from a woman aged 50 to 65 in good health. This chain links TRBV6-5 with TRBJ1-4; no clear D. The CDR3, as DNA: TGTGCCAGCAGGAGGGCTAATGAAAAACTGTTTTTT. It codes for CASRRANEKLFF.